What follows describes a single T cell receptor beta chain. The PCR employed 60 Vbeta primers together with 13 Jbeta primers. Assay used: immunoSEQ multiplex PCR; TCRdb lists only in-frame clones, some missing. Its table lists approximately 110,000 clones. The data were taken from a study of cytomegalovirus exposure and HLA in healthy donors. This CDR3 has 17 amino acids. The ends lost 4 bases at V and 0 bases at J; junction bases unmatched: 8. The germline CDR1 and CDR2 sequences are SGHRS and YFSETQ. Sample: PBMCs. The chain links TRBV5-1 to TRBJ2-5; TRBD1 agrees at 11 bases. This TCR came from a young man in good health and CMV-seronegative. The CDR3 DNA sequence: TGCGCCAGCAGCATAGGGACAGGGGGATCGTACCAAGAGACCCAGTACTTC. Residues: CASSIGTGGSYQETQYF.